The 30 T cell receptor beta chains in this list originate from one sample, sequenced in a study of blood T cell repertoires in COVID-19. Some clones are missing from TCRdb's copy, which holds only in-frame ones; the method was immunoSEQ multiplex PCR. The sample has over 200,000 clones; more than 80% are singletons. The sequencing sample was made of peripheral blood. The receptor set was obtained from a woman in her twenties or thirties with COVID-19, enrolled during active disease.

This sequence joins TRBV9 and TRBJ2-2, with no clear D. V lost 6 bases to trimming and J lost 5 bases, with 11 bases between them. This CDR3 is built from 13 residues. CDR1 SGDLS and CDR2 YYNGEE come from the germline V gene. The CDR3, as DNA: TGTGCCAGCATGCCGTCCAGAACCGGGGAGCTGTTTTTT. Translated, it gives CASMPSRTGELFF.

V gene TRBV19 combines with J gene TRBJ2-1; TRBD1 is a possible D gene (5 bases). The germline V and J ends were trimmed by 7 bases and 7 bases, with 11 bases remaining between them. CDR1 is LNHDA and CDR2 is SQIVND in the germline V gene (reference sequence). The CDR3 covers 12 residues. The CDR3 DNA is TGTGCCAGTAATGTTAGGGGAAATGAGCAGTTCTTC. Translation gives CASNVRGNEQFF.

The chain is built from TRBV4-3 and TRBJ1-5, with 7 bases fitting TRBD1. J lost 6 bases, V lost 2 bases, and 13 bases had no gene match. Per the germline V gene, CDR1 is LGHNA and CDR2 is YSLEER. The CDR3 spans 17 residues. CDR3 in amino acids: CASSQFHQGQGGQPQHF. CDR3 bases: TGCGCCAGCAGCCAATTTCATCAGGGGCAGGGGGGTCAGCCCCAGCATTTT.

The J gene is TRBJ1-4, the V gene TRBV9; D not certain. The CDR3 contains 12 residues. V was trimmed by 7 bases and J by 8 bases, leaving 12 bases between them. Germline V CDR1 and CDR2: SGDLS, YYNGEE. The CDR3 DNA sequence: TGTGCCAGCTCCCCCTTCGGGGAAAAACTGTTTTTT. The encoded protein is CASSPFGEKLFF.

The chain carries TRBV10-3 and TRBJ1-4; D possibly corresponds to TRBD1 (5 bases). The germline V gene encodes CDR1 ENHRY and CDR2 SYGVKD. This CDR3 spans 11 amino acids. The ends were cut back, 6 bases at V and 11 bases at J, with 10 bases in the middle. In DNA, the CDR3 is TGTGCCATCAGGCAGGGTGGGAAACTGTTTTTT. It translates to CAIRQGGKLFF.

V usage is TRBV6-4 and J usage is TRBJ2-3; TRBD2 matches 8 bases. Per germline, CDR1 MRHNA and CDR2 SNTAGT. CDR3 length: 17 amino acids. V lost 0 bases, J lost 1 base, and 6 bases stayed unmatched. DNA for the CDR3: TGTGCCAGCAGTGACTCTCCCCCGCGGGGGGGCACAGATACGCAGTATTTT. Residues: CASSDSPPRGGTDTQYF.

This chain uses TRBV30 with TRBJ2-7, with 13 bases matching TRBD2. The V and J ends lost 2 bases and 2 bases, in that order; junction bases with no gene match: 3. CDR1 GTSNPN and CDR2 SVGIG come from the germline V gene (reference sequence). The CDR3 totals 15 residues. CDR3 nucleotides: TGTGCCTGGAGTCTTGGGACTAGCGGGACCTACGAGCAGTACTTC. It is translated as CAWSLGTSGTYEQYF.

This chain joins TRBV3-1 (or the pseudogene TRBV3-2) and TRBJ2-7; TRBD2 matches at 8 bases. CDR1 and CDR2 (germline): LGHDT, YNNKEL (reference sequence). This CDR3 is built from 16 residues. V shed 3 bases and J 5 bases; nucleotides not matched to a gene: 12. The CDR3 DNA follows: TGTGCCAGCAGCCAGACGCACGGGACTAGTTATCACGAGCAGTACTTC. Amino acids: CASSQTHGTSYHEQYF.

The chain carries TRBV5-5 and TRBJ1-5; D not resolved. The CDR3 length is 15 residues. The V end was cut by 0 bases, the J end by 0 bases, with 7 bases between. Germline lookup yields CDR1 SGHKS and CDR2 YYEKEE (reference sequence). The CDR3, as DNA: TGTGCCAGCAGCTTGGCCGGGGATAGCAATCAGCCCCAGCATTTT. This gives the protein CASSLAGDSNQPQHF.

The genes are TRBV4-3 and TRBJ2-5; D gene ambiguous. Germline V gives CDR1 LGHNA, CDR2 YSLEER. Deletions cut 0 bases from V and 4 bases from J, with 15 bases between. The CDR3 sequence is 16 residues long. CDR3 protein: CASSQEPMRSIETQYF. The CDR3 DNA sequence: TGCGCCAGCAGCCAAGAACCCATGCGGTCCATAGAGACCCAGTACTTC.

The chain uses TRBV6-5 and TRBJ1-2; 7 bases are a match to TRBD1. CDR3 length: 14 amino acids. Germline CDR1 is MNHEY and CDR2 is SVGAGI. Trimming at V came to 8 bases and at J to 3 bases, leaving 9 bases not matched to a gene. The CDR3 loop reads CASVRQGLDYGYTF. CDR3 coding DNA: TGTGCCAGCGTAAGACAGGGTTTGGACTATGGCTACACCTTC.

The chain carries TRBV5-1 and TRBJ1-1; 7 bases align to TRBD1. V was clipped by 2 bases and J by 5 bases; unmatched bases: 6. The CDR3 loop spans 14 amino acids. From germline, CDR1 is SGHRS and CDR2 YFSETQ. CDR3 DNA: TGCGCCAGCAGCTTACAGGGGTTGGGGACTGAAGCTTTCTTT. Its translation: CASSLQGLGTEAFF. The complete variable domain, with remaining parts taken from reference TRBV5-1 and TRBJ1-1, reads KAGVTQTPRYLIKTRGQQVTLSCSPISGHRSVSWYQQTPGQGLQFLFEYFSETQRNKGNFPGRFSGRQFSNSRSEMNVSTLELGDSALYLCASSLQGLGTEAFFGQGTRLTVV.

This chain links TRBV29-1 with TRBJ2-1; 9 bases line up with TRBD2. Per the germline V gene, CDR1 is SQVTM and CDR2 is ANQGSEA. This CDR3 has 14 residues. V was pared by 6 bases and J by 10 bases, with 13 bases of the junction left unmatched. CDR3 sequence reads: CSVTGTSNSGEQFF. The DNA of the CDR3 is TGCAGCGTCACCGGGACTAGCAATTCCGGGGAGCAGTTCTTC.

This chain links TRBV5-8 with TRBJ2-1; maybe TRBD2 (6 bases). V was cut by 3 bases and J by 0 bases, with 7 bases left in between. The CDR3 has 14 amino acids. CDR1 SGHTS and CDR2 YDEGEE come from the germline V gene. The CDR3 reads CASSWRASYNEQFF. CDR3 DNA: TGTGCCAGCAGCTGGAGGGCCTCCTACAATGAGCAGTTCTTC.

A few counts support this clone. This chain joins TRBV2 and TRBJ1-2, with TRBD1 matching over 7 bases. The CDR3 has 14 amino acids. V was clipped by 4 bases and J by 4 bases; unmatched bases: 6. Germline CDR1 SNHLY, CDR2 FYNNEI. CDR3 DNA sequence: TGTGCCAGCAGTGGGGGCAGGGGGGCCTATGGCTACACCTTC. Its translation: CASSGGRGAYGYTF. Complete variable domain (other parts from reference TRBV2 and TRBJ1-2): EPEVTQTPSHQVTQMGQEVILRCVPISNHLYFYWYRQILGQKVEFLVSFYNNEISEKSEIFDDQFSVERPDGSNFTLKIRSTKLEDSAMYFCASSGGRGAYGYTFGSGTRLTVV.

This rearrangement joins TRBV3-1 (or the pseudogene TRBV3-2) to TRBJ1-1, with D tentatively TRBD1 (6 bases). There are 12 residues in the CDR3. Trimming cost V 2 bases and J 7 bases, with 8 bases left between them. Germline lookup yields CDR1 LGHDT and CDR2 YNNKEL (reference sequence). The CDR3 DNA reads as TGTGCCAGCAGCCAACAGGGGCATGAAGCTTTCTTT. Protein: CASSQQGHEAFF.

This chain links TRBV9 with TRBJ2-7; 7 bases fit TRBD2. Per the germline V gene, CDR1 is SGDLS and CDR2 is YYNGEE. The CDR3 extends over 13 amino acids. V shed 4 bases, J shed 5 bases, and the junction held 6 bases outside the gene matches. Here the CDR3 DNA reads TGTGCCAGCAGCCCCTCGGGGAGGGACGAGCAGTACTTC. It encodes CASSPSGRDEQYF.

The rearrangement uses TRBV5-1 and TRBJ2-1, with a weak D call TRBD2 (6 bases). CDR1 and CDR2 (germline): SGHRS, YFSETQ. The CDR3 sequence is 14 residues long. The V end lost 4 bases, the J end lost 8 bases, and 16 bases lay between the germline ends. The CDR3 loop is CASSPGSRHDEQFF. CDR3 sequence (DNA): TGCGCCAGCAGCCCCGGGAGCCGTCATGATGAGCAGTTCTTC. Drawing the rest from reference TRBV5-1 and TRBJ2-1, the complete variable domain is KAGVTQTPRYLIKTRGQQVTLSCSPISGHRSVSWYQQTPGQGLQFLFEYFSETQRNKGNFPGRFSGRQFSNSRSEMNVSTLELGDSALYLCASSPGSRHDEQFFGPGTRLTVL.

This clone was counted between two and nine times. In nucleotides, the CDR3 is TGTGCCAGCAGCTTAAACTTAGATGAAAAACTGTTTTTT. It codes for CASSLNLDEKLFF. This chain uses TRBV7-3 with TRBJ1-4; D gene unclear. Germline loops: CDR1 SGHTA, CDR2 FQGTGA. This CDR3 spans 13 amino acids. Trimming removed 1 base from V and 6 bases from J, with 6 bases in between.

V and J are TRBV7-9 and TRBJ1-1; TRBD1 matches 9 bases. J gave up 5 bases and V 4 bases, and 8 bases lay outside the gene matches. This CDR3 region has 15 residues. Germline V lookup: CDR1 SEHNR, CDR2 FQNEAQ (reference sequence). This CDR3 is CASSSGQGVRTEAFF. In nucleotides, the CDR3 is TGTGCCAGCAGCTCGGGACAGGGAGTTAGGACTGAAGCTTTCTTT.

The chain recombines TRBV11-1 with TRBJ2-1, with TRBD2 matching 13 bases. The CDR3 contains 15 residues. Germline V lookup: CDR1 SGHAT, CDR2 FQDESV (reference sequence). V shed 3 bases, J shed 6 bases, and the junction held 2 bases outside the gene matches. CDR3 sequence: CASSLGLAGLNEQFF. CDR3 coding DNA: TGTGCCAGCAGCTTGGGACTAGCGGGACTCAATGAGCAGTTCTTC.

The chain uses TRBV6-5 and TRBJ1-2; tentative D call: TRBD1 (5 bases). Germline loops: CDR1 MNHEY, CDR2 SVGAGI. CDR3 length: 16 residues. The ends were cut back, 0 bases at V and 7 bases at J, with 18 bases in the middle. CDR3 loop: CASSYSNTARASGYTF. CDR3 nucleotide sequence: TGTGCCAGCAGTTACTCGAATACAGCCAGGGCCTCTGGCTACACCTTC.

The gene calls are TRBV5-4 and TRBJ2-3; no definite D call. Germline-derived CDR1 and CDR2 are SGHNT and YYREEE (reference sequence). Trimming shortened V by 1 base and J by 2 bases, and 8 bases separated the two germline ends. The length of the CDR3 is 14 residues. The CDR3 DNA reads as TGTGCCAGCAGCTTGCCACAAGTCACAGATACGCAGTATTTT. Translation gives CASSLPQVTDTQYF.

The rearrangement links TRBV6-5 to TRBJ1-1; no definite D call. CDR1 and CDR2 (germline): MNHEY, SVGAGI. V was shortened by 7 bases and J by 0 bases, with 9 bases between the two germline ends. The length of the CDR3 is 13 residues. The CDR3 coding sequence is TGTGCCAGCACCCAGCAGGTGAACACTGAAGCTTTCTTT. Translated, it gives CASTQQVNTEAFF.

The J gene is TRBJ2-7, the V gene TRBV12-3 or TRBV12-4, with TRBD1 matching over 8 bases. This CDR3 has 12 residues. V lost 6 bases to trimming and J lost 6 bases; unmatched junction nucleotides: 4. CDR3 nucleotides: TGTGCCAGCAGGGACAGGGAAGGCGAGCAGTACTTC. It codes for CASRDREGEQYF.

The rearrangement links TRBV7-8 to TRBJ1-2; TRBD1 might be the D (5 bases). CDR1 SGHVS and CDR2 FQNEAQ come from the germline V gene. The CDR3 spans 13 residues. The V and J ends lost 4 bases and 2 bases respectively, with 8 bases between them. The CDR3 DNA follows: TGTGCCAGCAGCTCAAGACAGAACTATGGCTACACCTTC. Translating gives CASSSRQNYGYTF.

CDR3 nucleotide sequence: TGTGCCAGCAGTCCACAGGGTCCGAAGCTAATGAACACTGAAGCTTTCTTT. This encodes CASSPQGPKLMNTEAFF. The chain joins TRBV27 to TRBJ1-1; maybe TRBD1 (6 bases). The CDR3 spans 17 residues. Germline-derived CDR1 and CDR2 are MNHEY and SMNVEV (reference sequence). Trimming shortened V by 5 bases and J by 0 bases, and 19 bases separated the two germline ends.

Of note for this clone: At one end, the junction sequence differs from germline, possibly due to a read error. The chain joins TRBV9 to TRBJ2-3, with 9 nucleotides matching TRBD2. The CDR3 has 14 amino acids. Per germline, CDR1 SGDLS and CDR2 YYNGEE. The CDR3 coding sequence is TGTGCCCGCAGCGCGGGGGGGGGCCTGGATACGCAGTATTTT. Its translation is CARSAGGGLDTQYF.

This sequence joins TRBV29-1 and TRBJ1-2; D not resolved. Germline V gene lookup returns CDR1 SQVTM and CDR2 ANQGSEA. The V gene lost 3 bases and the J gene lost 9 bases, with 14 bases spanning the gap. This CDR3 has 12 amino acids. Here the CDR3 reads CSVDTRDTSYTF. The CDR3 DNA sequence: TGCAGCGTTGACACCCGGGATACCAGCTACACCTTC.

The rearrangement joins TRBV5-6 to TRBJ1-6; the match to TRBD1 covers 7 bases. V trimming: 1 base; J trimming: 7 bases; junction bases outside the gene matches: 5. The CDR3 has 15 residues. Looked up from germline, CDR1 is SGHDT and CDR2 is YYEEEE. The CDR3 DNA reads as TGTGCCAGCAGCTTGTTCGGGACAGACAATTCACCCCTCCACTTT. This sequence encodes CASSLFGTDNSPLHF.